Below, 25 T cell receptor beta chains from the same sample are listed, as sequenced in a study of shared clonotypes between healthy human individuals. Profiling relied on immunoSEQ multiplex PCR, and the TCRdb table lists in-frame clones only, not all of them. This table has a few million clones, 85% to 95% appearing once. Sequencing was done on a sample of naive CD4+ T cells from PBMCs. The subset: CD45RA+ positively selected. Receptors were obtained from a man between 18 and 29 years old in good health. Some clones in this sample may be carry-over from other donors' samples.

The V call is TRBV7-2, the J call TRBJ1-2, with D hard to call. V lost 0 bases to trimming and J lost 2 bases, with 10 bases between them. The CDR3 is made up of 15 amino acids. Germline assignment: CDR1 SGHTA and CDR2 FQGNSA. The CDR3 reads CASSLATDQNYGYTF. The CDR3 DNA follows: TGTGCCAGCAGCTTAGCCACGGACCAGAACTATGGCTACACCTTC. The complete variable domain, with remaining parts taken from reference TRBV7-2 and TRBJ1-2, reads GAGVSQSPSNKVTEKGKDVELRCDPISGHTALYWYRQSLGQGLEFLIYFQGNSAPDKSGLPSDRFSAERTGGSVSTLTIQRTQQEDSAVYLCASSLATDQNYGYTFGSGTRLTVV.

Written as DNA, the CDR3 is TGTGCCAGCAGCCATAAAGTAGCGGGAAGCGCCGGGGAGCTGTTTTTT. Translated: CASSHKVAGSAGELFF. The chain joins TRBV6-6 to TRBJ2-2; 8 bases line up with TRBD2. Germline values: CDR1 MNHNY, CDR2 SVGAGI (reference sequence). The V segment lost 6 bases and the J segment 6 bases; nucleotides outside the gene matches: 12. CDR3 length equals 16 residues.

J is TRBJ1-5 and V is TRBV19; no clear D. In germline, CDR1 is LNHDA, CDR2 SQIVND (reference sequence). Trimming cost V 7 bases and J 9 bases, with 16 bases left between them. This CDR3 has 13 residues. As DNA, the CDR3 is TGTGCCAGTAACGAAGGGTATCAGCGGCCCCAGCATTTT. This translates into CASNEGYQRPQHF.

This chain connects TRBV7-8 to TRBJ2-3; 8 bases align to TRBD1. V lost 4 bases, J lost 4 bases, and 7 bases stayed unmatched. CDR1 and CDR2 from the germline V gene are SGHVS and FQNEAQ. This CDR3 is built from 15 residues. This chain's CDR3 is CASSWGQARADTQYF. Written as DNA, the CDR3 is TGTGCCAGCAGCTGGGGACAGGCAAGGGCAGATACGCAGTATTTT.

The chain employs TRBV30 and TRBJ2-5, with D unresolved. Between the trimmed V and J ends, which lost 0 bases and 2 bases, there was a span of 16 bases. Per germline, CDR1 GTSNPN and CDR2 SVGIG (reference sequence). This CDR3 comprises 16 residues. CDR3 sequence reads: CAWSVGITPLQETQYF. CDR3 DNA sequence: TGTGCCTGGAGTGTAGGGATCACACCCCTACAAGAGACCCAGTACTTC.

The J gene is TRBJ1-2, the V gene TRBV9; TRBD1 is a possible D gene (6 bases). CDR1 and CDR2 from the germline V gene are SGDLS and YYNGEE. The V end was cut by 0 bases, the J end by 0 bases, with 9 bases between. This CDR3 has 15 residues. The CDR3 DNA is TGTGCCAGCAGCGTAGCTGGGGGCTCTAACTATGGCTACACCTTC. This gives the protein CASSVAGGSNYGYTF.

This chain joins TRBV10-3 and TRBJ2-3, with 11 bases identical to TRBD2. Trimming at V came to 5 bases and at J to 4 bases, leaving 14 bases not matched to a gene. CDR3 length equals 18 residues. Germline assignment: CDR1 ENHRY and CDR2 SYGVKD. Here the CDR3 reads CAISPDPGLADGADTQYF. The CDR3 DNA is TGTGCCATCAGTCCTGACCCGGGACTAGCGGACGGGGCAGATACGCAGTATTTT.

The gene calls are TRBV7-2 and TRBJ2-7, with D maybe TRBD1 (5 bases). The CDR3 spans 14 residues. Looked up from germline, CDR1 is SGHTA and CDR2 is FQGNSA. V lost 0 bases and J 6 bases, leaving 12 bases between the germline ends. Here the CDR3 reads CASSLAPGRSEQYF. The CDR3 DNA is TGTGCCAGCAGCTTAGCGCCAGGGCGTAGCGAGCAGTACTTC.

The gene calls are TRBV18 and TRBJ2-1; the D is unclear. The CDR3 has 15 amino acids. Trimming removed 6 bases at V and 4 bases at J, with 16 bases between. Germline-derived CDR1 and CDR2 are KGHSH and LQKENI. The CDR3 sequence is CASSPPAAEYNEQFF. CDR3 in DNA: TGTGCCAGCTCGCCTCCGGCGGCCGAATACAATGAGCAGTTCTTC.

The V call is TRBV5-1, the J call TRBJ2-3, with 8 positions matching TRBD2. The CDR3 runs 15 residues. Trimming at V came to 3 bases and at J to 4 bases, leaving 7 bases not matched to a gene. Germline loops: CDR1 SGHRS, CDR2 YFSETQ. The CDR3 nucleotides read TGCGCCAGCAGCTACGAAGCGGGAGCAGCAGATACGCAGTATTTT. Encoded protein: CASSYEAGAADTQYF. Full variable domain (missing parts from reference TRBV5-1 and TRBJ2-3): KAGVTQTPRYLIKTRGQQVTLSCSPISGHRSVSWYQQTPGQGLQFLFEYFSETQRNKGNFPGRFSGRQFSNSRSEMNVSTLELGDSALYLCASSYEAGAADTQYFGPGTRLTVL.

The CDR3, as DNA: TGTGCCAGCTCACCGACAGGGACGGGAAATCAGCCCCAGCATTTT. Protein sequence: CASSPTGTGNQPQHF. The genes are TRBV18 and TRBJ1-5; 7 bases map to TRBD1. CDR1 is KGHSH and CDR2 is LQKENI in the germline V gene. With 3 bases clipped from V and 4 bases from J, the junction kept 6 bases outside the gene matches. This CDR3 region has 15 residues.

The gene calls are TRBV7-3 and TRBJ2-1, with TRBD2 identical over 10 bases. There are 14 residues in the CDR3. V shed 5 bases, J shed 7 bases, and the junction held 5 bases outside the gene matches. The germline CDR1 and CDR2 sequences are SGHTA and FQGTGA. The chain's CDR3 is CASSRLAGENEQFF. Here the CDR3 DNA reads TGTGCCAGCAGCAGGCTAGCGGGAGAGAATGAGCAGTTCTTC.

The chain recombines TRBV6-5 with TRBJ1-1; TRBD1 aligns across 7 bases. The CDR3 is 12 amino acids. Per the germline V gene, CDR1 is MNHEY and CDR2 is SVGAGI. Germline trimming cut 7 bases from V and 11 bases from J; bases unmatched to any gene: 10. The CDR3 coding sequence is TGTGCCAGCAAGCAGACAGGGTTAATGGCTTTCTTT. Translation: CASKQTGLMAFF.

The J gene is TRBJ1-2, the V gene TRBV10-1, with D possibly matching TRBD1 (5 bases). Germline lookup yields CDR1 WNHNN and CDR2 SYGVQD (reference sequence). This CDR3 is 15 amino acids long. V was trimmed by 6 bases and J by 4 bases, leaving 18 bases between them. DNA for the CDR3: TGCGCCAGCAGAGAATTGCGGGGGTTAGGCTATGGCTACACCTTC. Its protein is CASRELRGLGYGYTF.

The chain uses TRBV27 and TRBJ2-3; a possible D gene is TRBD2 (6 bases). Germline V gene data show CDR1 as MNHEY and CDR2 as SMNVEV (reference sequence). CDR3 length equals 14 residues. Trimming took off 3 bases at V and 2 bases at J, with 9 bases between the two ends. The DNA for the CDR3 is TGTGCCAGCAGTTTGGGACTTAACACAGATACGCAGTATTTT. This sequence encodes CASSLGLNTDTQYF.

This chain joins TRBV4-2 and TRBJ2-7, with D unclear. The CDR3 has 16 amino acids. Trimming cost V 3 bases and J 0 bases, with 15 bases left between them. The germline V gene has CDR1 LGHNA and CDR2 YNFKEQ. The DNA of the CDR3 is TGTGCCAGCAGCCAGGACCGGGCTTCGAGCTCCTACGAGCAGTACTTC. Encoded protein: CASSQDRASSSYEQYF.

The rearrangement links TRBV6-5 to TRBJ2-7; 8 bases match TRBD2. J gave up 0 bases and V 9 bases, and 4 bases lay outside the gene matches. The CDR3 extends over 13 amino acids. Per germline, CDR1 MNHEY and CDR2 SVGAGI. CDR3 region: CASGTRSSYEQYF. CDR3 in DNA: TGTGCCAGTGGGACTAGGAGCTCCTACGAGCAGTACTTC.

The V gene is TRBV7-9, the J gene TRBJ2-2; perhaps TRBD1 as D (6 bases). The CDR3 has 18 amino acids. Germline CDR1 SEHNR, CDR2 FQNEAQ (reference sequence). V lost 1 base, J lost 1 base, and 16 bases lay in between. This CDR3 reads CASSLVAGARQNTGELFF. In DNA, the CDR3 is TGTGCCAGCAGCTTAGTTGCAGGGGCACGCCAGAACACCGGGGAGCTGTTTTTT.

The gene calls are TRBV2 and TRBJ2-1, with 8 bases lining up with TRBD2. Germline trimming cut 6 bases from V and 9 bases from J; bases unmatched to any gene: 7. CDR1 is SNHLY and CDR2 is FYNNEI in the germline V gene. The CDR3 length is 13 residues. CDR3 in DNA: TGTGCCAGCAGCGGGGGGGCCTGGGCTGAGCAGTTCTTC. This translates into CASSGGAWAEQFF.

This chain connects TRBV30 to TRBJ1-2; D is undetermined. This CDR3 contains 11 residues. The V gene lost 3 bases and the J gene lost 5 bases, with 7 bases spanning the gap. CDR1 and CDR2 from the germline V gene are GTSNPN and SVGIG (reference sequence). This chain's CDR3 is CAWRDEYGYTF. The CDR3 DNA is TGTGCCTGGAGGGACGAGTATGGCTACACCTTC.

V is TRBV18 and J is TRBJ1-2, with D possibly TRBD1 on 5 matching bases. The germline V gene has CDR1 KGHSH and CDR2 LQKENI. Trimming took off 0 bases at V and 3 bases at J, with 14 bases between the two ends. CDR3 size: 16 residues. This CDR3 reads CASSPPGSAGDYGYTF. The CDR3 DNA is TGTGCCAGCTCACCACCAGGTAGTGCGGGGGACTATGGCTACACCTTC.

Details on this clone: This sample includes further DNA sequences coding for the same CDR3. This sequence joins TRBV30 and TRBJ2-7, with a tentative D call TRBD1 (5 bases). With 1 base removed from V and 1 base from J, the gap between germline ends came to 8 bases. In germline, CDR1 is GTSNPN, CDR2 SVGIG (reference sequence). CDR3 size: 13 residues. The CDR3 is CAWSGDRSYEQYF. The CDR3 DNA reads TGTGCCTGGAGTGGCGACAGATCCTACGAGCAGTACTTC.

This chain uses TRBV27 with TRBJ1-1; D is ambiguous. CDR1 is MNHEY and CDR2 is SMNVEV in the germline V gene (reference sequence). The V end was cut by 3 bases, the J end by 1 base, with 9 bases between. The CDR3 has 14 amino acids. CDR3 amino acids: CASSFTVRNTEAFF. The CDR3 DNA follows: TGTGCCAGCAGTTTCACTGTCAGGAACACTGAAGCTTTCTTT.

This clone has a handful of counts. V is TRBV4-2 and J is TRBJ1-2, with 7 bases that match TRBD1. CDR1 is LGHNA and CDR2 is YNFKEQ in the germline V gene. The CDR3 extends over 15 amino acids. Losses at the gene ends were 3 bases for V and 4 bases for J; bases not matched to a gene: 8. The CDR3 DNA sequence: TGTGCCAGCAGCCATGGACAGGAAGACCCCTATGGCTACACCTTC. This sequence encodes CASSHGQEDPYGYTF.

The V gene is TRBV7-9, the J gene TRBJ2-2; 8 bases align to TRBD1. J gave up 5 bases and V 5 bases, and 7 bases lay outside the gene matches. This CDR3 contains 15 residues. Germline CDR1 is SEHNR and CDR2 is FQNEAQ (reference sequence). The CDR3, as DNA: TGTGCCAGCAGCCTACAAAGGACAGGGACCGGGGAGCTGTTTTTT. It yields the protein CASSLQRTGTGELFF.